This record concerns one T cell receptor beta chain sequence. The antigen is undetermined. Germline V CDR1 and CDR2: LNHNV, YYDKDF (reference sequence). Trimming shortened V by 0 bases and J by 0 bases, and 12 bases separated the two germline ends. CDR3 length equals 17 residues. Nashville, Tennessee was home to all donors, each a Caucasian adult. It was 80 million to 90 million PBMCs that unsorted samples used for genomic DNA. The authors' processing: Filtering of immunoSEQ junctional sequences could not match full-length read filtering. TCRdb keeps only in-frame clones here, not all; method: immunoSEQ multiplex PCR. That table furnishes V, J and clone size, whereas the DNA furnished D and trimming. The sample yields fewer than 600,000 clones, roughly three quarters seen once. This sample is drawn from a study of shared clonotypes between healthy human individuals. Notes on the study in general: An expected dependence of interdonor clonotype sharing on sequencing depth was noted.

Input material: PBMCs. The gene calls are TRBV15 and TRBJ2-1; D gene uncertain. The source is a woman aged 40 to 55 in good health. Some clones in this sample may be carry-over from other donors' samples. This chain's CDR3 is CATSRDGRRSSYNEQFF. CDR3 in DNA: TGTGCCACCAGCAGAGACGGCAGGCGAAGCTCCTACAATGAGCAGTTCTTC.